This T cell receptor beta chain comes out of a study of T cell changes during pregnancy in multiple sclerosis. Sequenced by immunoSEQ multiplex PCR; TCRdb stores in-frame clones only, minus some. The sample lists tens of thousands of clones; about nine tenths were seen once. Trimming took off 5 bases at V and 14 bases at J, with 16 bases between the two ends. This CDR3 contains 13 residues. CDR1 and CDR2 (germline): SEHNR, FQNEAQ (reference sequence). The sequence derives from a female donor in good health, enrolled as a control in a pregnancy study. The rearrangement joins TRBV7-9 to TRBJ1-6; tentative D call: TRBD1 (5 bases). Sequenced here: peripheral blood, sampled after pregnancy. DNA of the CDR3: TGTGCCAGCAGCAGAGTCGGGGGTCGGACCCTCCACTTT. Translating it yields CASSRVGGRTLHF.